Below, 29 T cell receptor beta chains from the same sample are listed, as sequenced in a study of blood T cell repertoires in COVID-19. Generated by immunoSEQ multiplex PCR, the TCRdb table keeps only in-frame clones and is missing some. Among some 58,000 clones, 83% were seen once, and the ten largest hold roughly a tenth. Sample: peripheral blood. These receptor sequences come from a man in his fifties or sixties with COVID-19, enrolled during active disease.

The V call is TRBV12-1, the J call TRBJ1-5; TRBD1 is the table's D call, not checked against the DNA. TRBV12-1 is tagged as a pseudogene. The CDR3 is 16 residues long. DNA for the CDR3: TGTGCCAGCAGCTTTAGAAGGCAGGGCAACAATCAGCCCCAGCATTTT. Protein: CASSFRRQGNNQPQHF.

The gene calls are TRBV7-2 and TRBJ2-1; a possible D gene is TRBD1 (6 bases). Germline CDR1 SGHTA, CDR2 FQGNSA. The CDR3 has 13 amino acids. V shed 6 bases and J shed 6 bases, with 12 bases lying between them. The CDR3 loop reads CASRYTGRNEQFF. The DNA for the CDR3 is TGTGCCAGCAGGTACACAGGGCGCAATGAGCAGTTCTTC.

The rearrangement joins TRBV6-5 to TRBJ2-2, with D possibly matching TRBD1 (5 bases). The length of the CDR3 is 15 residues. Germline V CDR1 and CDR2: MNHEY, SVGAGI. With 3 bases removed from V and 5 bases from J, the gap between germline ends came to 13 bases. CDR3 amino acids: CASSYVRGWTGELFF. CDR3 DNA sequence: TGTGCCAGCAGTTATGTTAGGGGTTGGACCGGGGAGCTGTTTTTT.

V and J are TRBV27 and TRBJ2-3; 8 nucleotides agree with TRBD2. This CDR3 spans 14 amino acids. V lost 6 bases to trimming and J lost 4 bases; unmatched junction nucleotides: 6. Per germline, CDR1 MNHEY and CDR2 SMNVEV (reference sequence). DNA for the CDR3: TGTGCCAGCAGGAGCGGGAGTTGGGCAGATACGCAGTATTTT. This encodes CASRSGSWADTQYF.

The rearrangement links TRBV5-6 to TRBJ1-6; D call uncertain. The CDR3 contains 15 residues. From germline, CDR1 is SGHDT and CDR2 YYEEEE. The V and J ends lost 4 bases and 5 bases respectively, with 13 bases between them. DNA for the CDR3: TGTGCCAGCAGCATAGACCCACGGGATAATTCACCCCTCCACTTT. It encodes CASSIDPRDNSPLHF.

The chain employs TRBV7-9 and TRBJ2-5; TRBD2 matches 7 bases. Per germline, CDR1 SEHNR and CDR2 FQNEAQ (reference sequence). Unmatched junction bases numbered 9, after V lost 1 base and J lost 7 bases. There are 15 residues in the CDR3. The CDR3 DNA sequence: TGTGCCAGCAGCTTAGATGGGCGGGAGAGGGGGACCCAGTACTTC. Translating gives CASSLDGRERGTQYF.

The chain is built from TRBV9 and TRBJ2-4, with a weak D call TRBD2 (5 bases). The V gene lost 3 bases and the J gene lost 0 bases, with 13 bases spanning the gap. Germline CDR1 is SGDLS and CDR2 is YYNGEE. The CDR3 runs to 16 residues. CDR3 in DNA: TGTGCCAGCAGCGCTCAGCGGTCTCTAGCCAAAAACATTCAGTACTTC. Its protein product is CASSAQRSLAKNIQYF.

There are a few counts of this clone. This sequence joins TRBV5-8 and TRBJ2-1; tentative D call: TRBD1 (6 bases). The CDR3 length is 14 residues. Germline V gene data show CDR1 as SGHTS and CDR2 as YDEGEE. V dropped 0 bases and J dropped 9 bases, with 13 bases sitting between them. The CDR3 region has the DNA TGTGCCAGCAGCTTGGGATTCAGCAGGGGTGAGCAGTTCTTC. This codes for CASSLGFSRGEQFF.

The rearrangement uses TRBV18 and TRBJ1-6; 12 bases line up with TRBD1. The germline V gene encodes CDR1 KGHSH and CDR2 LQKENI. V gave up 2 bases and J gave up 8 bases; unmatched junction bases: 10. The CDR3 extends over 18 amino acids. The CDR3 is CASSPKAAGTGGYSPLHF. The DNA for the CDR3 is TGTGCCAGCTCACCAAAAGCTGCCGGGACAGGGGGCTATTCACCCCTCCACTTT.

V is TRBV6-5 and J is TRBJ2-2, with 7 bases that match TRBD1. V shed 6 bases, J shed 5 bases, and the junction held 9 bases outside the gene matches. Germline V gene lookup returns CDR1 MNHEY and CDR2 SVGAGI. This CDR3 comprises 15 residues. The CDR3 DNA sequence: TGTGCCAGCAGGAGGGACAGTCTTATGACCGGGGAGCTGTTTTTT. Encoded protein: CASRRDSLMTGELFF.

The rearrangement uses TRBV5-1 and TRBJ1-6; 10 positions agree with TRBD1. Germline trimming cut 7 bases from V and 10 bases from J; bases unmatched to any gene: 11. The CDR3 is 15 amino acids. The germline gives CDR1 SGHRS, CDR2 YFSETQ. CDR3 loop: CASRYRTGGESPLHF. DNA for the CDR3: TGCGCCAGCCGCTATAGGACAGGGGGTGAGTCACCCCTCCACTTT.

V gene TRBV28 combines with J gene TRBJ1-2; D not certain. Looked up from germline, CDR1 is MDHEN and CDR2 is SYDVKM. This CDR3 has 14 amino acids. V lost 5 bases to trimming and J lost 7 bases, with 17 bases between them. CDR3 residues: CASSRVNGVLGYTF. CDR3 bases: TGTGCCAGCAGTCGTGTTAACGGGGTTCTTGGCTACACCTTC.

This clone was counted once. J is TRBJ1-2 and V is TRBV5-4; 10 bases align to TRBD1. Germline V CDR1 and CDR2: SGHNT, YYREEE (reference sequence). With 3 bases clipped from V and 0 bases from J, the junction kept 2 bases outside the gene matches. The CDR3 covers 15 residues. The CDR3: CASSSGQGPNYGYTF. As DNA, the CDR3 is TGTGCCAGCAGCTCGGGACAGGGGCCTAACTATGGCTACACCTTC. Combining the CDR3 with reference TRBV5-4 and TRBJ1-2 gives the whole variable domain ETGVTQSPTHLIKTRGQQVTLRCSSQSGHNTVSWYQQALGQGPQFIFQYYREEENGRGNFPPRFSGLQFPNYSSELNVNALELDDSALYLCASSSGQGPNYGYTFGSGTRLTVV.

The rearrangement joins TRBV6-5 to TRBJ1-2; perhaps TRBD1 as D (6 bases). V was clipped by 7 bases and J by 4 bases, with 13 bases between them. This CDR3 spans 13 amino acids. CDR1 and CDR2 (germline): MNHEY, SVGAGI. CDR3 nucleotides: TGTGCCAGCACCCGGGACACCGGCTATGGCTACACCTTC. Amino acid sequence: CASTRDTGYGYTF.

J is TRBJ2-3 and V is TRBV6-2 or TRBV6-3; D uncertain. V dropped 2 bases and J dropped 3 bases, with 9 bases sitting between them. The CDR3 sequence is 14 residues long. Per the germline V gene, CDR1 is MNHEY and CDR2 is SVGEGT. CDR3 protein: CASSYVEPTDTQYF. Written as DNA, the CDR3 is TGTGCCAGCAGTTACGTAGAGCCGACAGATACGCAGTATTTT.

The chain uses TRBV6-5 and TRBJ2-3; 12 bases fit TRBD2. With 5 bases clipped from V and 4 bases from J, the junction kept 4 bases outside the gene matches. CDR1 and CDR2 (germline): MNHEY, SVGAGI. The CDR3 sequence is 15 residues long. The CDR3 here is CASSRLAGEADTQYF. The CDR3 DNA follows: TGTGCCAGCAGTCGACTAGCGGGAGAGGCAGATACGCAGTATTTT.

V gene TRBV28 combines with J gene TRBJ2-2; TRBD1 aligns across 10 bases. With 6 bases clipped from V and 3 bases from J, the junction kept 4 bases outside the gene matches. Germline CDR1 MDHEN, CDR2 SYDVKM. The CDR3 has 15 amino acids. The CDR3 DNA reads TGTGCCAGCAGCTCCGGGACAGGGGACACCGGGGAGCTGTTTTTT. Protein: CASSSGTGDTGELFF.

V and J are TRBV18 and TRBJ1-1, with TRBD1 matching 12 bases. The CDR3 consists of 16 residues. V lost 5 bases to trimming and J lost 7 bases; unmatched junction nucleotides: 11. Per the germline V gene, CDR1 is KGHSH and CDR2 is LQKENI. The CDR3 region is CASSTGQGAINGEAFF. CDR3 sequence (DNA): TGTGCCAGCTCAACGGGACAGGGGGCGATAAACGGTGAAGCTTTCTTT.

The chain carries TRBV7-3 and TRBJ2-3, with 16 bases aligning to TRBD2. Per the germline V gene, CDR1 is SGHTA and CDR2 is FQGTGA. V was clipped by 5 bases and J by 0 bases; unmatched bases: 5. The CDR3 spans 18 residues. CDR3 sequence: CASSPGLAGGPSTDTQYF. The CDR3 DNA is TGTGCCAGCAGCCCGGGACTAGCGGGAGGGCCGAGCACAGATACGCAGTATTTT.

The rearrangement joins TRBV5-6 to TRBJ2-7; no reliable D call. V lost 4 bases to trimming and J lost 1 base, with 9 bases between them. Germline-derived CDR1 and CDR2 are SGHDT and YYEEEE. CDR3 length equals 13 residues. CDR3 sequence (DNA): TGTGCCAGCAGCCACATGCGGTCCTACGAGCAGTACTTC. This codes for CASSHMRSYEQYF. The full variable domain, completed using reference TRBV5-6 and TRBJ2-7, is DAGVTQSPTHLIKTRGQQVTLRCSPKSGHDTVSWYQQALGQGPQFIFQYYEEEERQRGNFPDRFSGHQFPNYSSELNVNALLLGDSALYLCASSHMRSYEQYFGPGTRLTVT.

Only one count was recorded for this clone. The chain combines TRBV6-5 with TRBJ1-1; no definite D call. The V end was cut by 2 bases, the J end by 7 bases, with 5 bases between. The CDR3 is 11 residues long. CDR1 MNHEY and CDR2 SVGAGI come from the germline V gene. The DNA of the CDR3 is TGTGCCAGCAGTTACGGGCATGAAGCTTTCTTT. Translated, it gives CASSYGHEAFF.

The chain joins TRBV5-1 to TRBJ1-1; TRBD1 might be the D (6 bases). The V end lost 0 bases, the J end lost 0 bases, and 6 bases lay between the germline ends. The CDR3 totals 14 residues. CDR1 and CDR2 (germline): SGHRS, YFSETQ. CDR3 loop: CASSLGDMNTEAFF. The DNA of the CDR3 is TGCGCCAGCAGCTTGGGGGACATGAACACTGAAGCTTTCTTT. Variable domain in full (rest from reference TRBV5-1 and TRBJ1-1): KAGVTQTPRYLIKTRGQQVTLSCSPISGHRSVSWYQQTPGQGLQFLFEYFSETQRNKGNFPGRFSGRQFSNSRSEMNVSTLELGDSALYLCASSLGDMNTEAFFGQGTRLTVV.

The rearrangement uses TRBV5-1 and TRBJ2-3, with 9 positions matching TRBD2. Germline CDR1 SGHRS, CDR2 YFSETQ. This CDR3 is 18 amino acids long. V shed 5 bases and J 1 base; nucleotides not matched to a gene: 14. CDR3 residues: CASRVLPTSGYRTDTQYF. The CDR3 nucleotides are TGCGCCAGCAGGGTACTGCCGACTAGCGGATACCGCACAGATACGCAGTATTTT.

V and J are TRBV7-6 and TRBJ2-6, with 7 nucleotides matching TRBD2. Germline assignment: CDR1 SGHVS and CDR2 FNYEAQ. V was pared by 5 bases and J by 0 bases, with 13 bases of the junction left unmatched. This CDR3 has 19 amino acids. The CDR3 DNA sequence: TGTGCCAGCAGCGTGAACCCGGGACTATCGATCTCTGGGGCCAACGTCCTGACTTTC. It codes for CASSVNPGLSISGANVLTF.

The CDR3 reads CASSFRAHSYEQYF. CDR3 in DNA: TGTGCCAGCAGTTTCAGGGCCCACTCCTACGAGCAGTACTTC. The J gene is TRBJ2-7, the V gene TRBV28; D may be TRBD1 (5 bases). This CDR3 region has 14 residues. Trimming pared 3 bases from V and 0 bases from J, leaving 9 bases between. The germline V gene encodes CDR1 MDHEN and CDR2 SYDVKM.

This clone showed up just a few times. The chain joins TRBV29-1 to TRBJ1-5; 8 nucleotides align to TRBD1. Per germline, CDR1 SQVTM and CDR2 ANQGSEA. The CDR3 sequence is 14 residues long. The trim removed 6 bases at V and 5 bases at J, leaving 9 bases unmatched. DNA for the CDR3: TGCAGCGTAGCAACGACAGGGGATCATCAGCCCCAGCATTTT. This gives the protein CSVATTGDHQPQHF.

The V gene is TRBV7-2, the J gene TRBJ1-1, with 8 bases identical to TRBD1. With 3 bases clipped from V and 1 base from J, the junction kept 4 bases outside the gene matches. The CDR3 consists of 15 residues. CDR1 is SGHTA and CDR2 is FQGNSA in the germline V gene. The CDR3 coding sequence is TGTGCCAGCAGCTTTGCCGGGACAGGGAACACTGAAGCTTTCTTT. It is translated as CASSFAGTGNTEAFF.

This sequence joins TRBV5-1 and TRBJ2-1, with D tentatively TRBD2 (6 bases). V shed 5 bases and J shed 9 bases, with 18 bases lying between them. The CDR3 covers 14 residues. Germline V lookup: CDR1 SGHRS, CDR2 YFSETQ. The CDR3 region has the DNA TGCGCCAGCAGTACCGGGACTTTCTGGGGTGAGCAGTTCTTC. Its protein product is CASSTGTFWGEQFF. The variable domain in full, with the rest retrieved from reference TRBV5-1 and TRBJ2-1, is KAGVTQTPRYLIKTRGQQVTLSCSPISGHRSVSWYQQTPGQGLQFLFEYFSETQRNKGNFPGRFSGRQFSNSRSEMNVSTLELGDSALYLCASSTGTFWGEQFFGPGTRLTVL.

The chain couples TRBV28 to TRBJ1-2, with D unresolved. This CDR3 comprises 13 residues. The germline V gene has CDR1 MDHEN and CDR2 SYDVKM. V lost 7 bases and J lost 5, with 14 bases in between. CDR3 sequence: CASTATGNYGYTF. DNA for the CDR3: TGTGCCAGCACCGCAACGGGGAATTATGGCTACACCTTC.